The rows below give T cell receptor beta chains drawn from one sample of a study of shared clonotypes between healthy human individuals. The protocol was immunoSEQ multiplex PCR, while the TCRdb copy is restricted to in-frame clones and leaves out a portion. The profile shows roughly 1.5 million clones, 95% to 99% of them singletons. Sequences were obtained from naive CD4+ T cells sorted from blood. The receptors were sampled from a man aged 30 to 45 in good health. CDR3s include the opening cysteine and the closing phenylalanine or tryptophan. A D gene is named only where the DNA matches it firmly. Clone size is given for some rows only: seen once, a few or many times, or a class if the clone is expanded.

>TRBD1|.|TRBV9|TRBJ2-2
CASSGRQGRGELFF
TGTGCCAGCAGCGGGAGACAGGGACGCGGGGAGCTGTTTTTT
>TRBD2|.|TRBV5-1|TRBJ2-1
CASSAGLAGGSEEQFF
TGCGCCAGCAGCGCCGGACTAGCGGGAGGGTCAGAGGAGCAGTTCTTC
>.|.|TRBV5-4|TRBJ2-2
CASSLWTGELFF
TGTGCCAGCAGCTTATGGACCGGGGAGCTGTTTTTT
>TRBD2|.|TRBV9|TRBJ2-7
CASSVVLAALELAGTYEQYF
TGTGCCAGCAGCGTAGTCTTAGCCGCGCTTGAACTAGCGGGAACCTACGAGCAGTACTTC
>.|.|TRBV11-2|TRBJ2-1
CASSLTLSSYNEQFF
TGTGCCAGCAGCTTGACGTTGAGCTCCTACAATGAGCAGTTCTTC
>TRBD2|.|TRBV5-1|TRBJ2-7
CASKRALADNEQYF
TGCGCCAGCAAAAGGGCACTAGCGGATAACGAGCAGTACTTC
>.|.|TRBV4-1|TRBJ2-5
CASSQTDWSQETQYF
TGCGCCAGCAGCCAGACCGACTGGTCGCAAGAGACCCAGTACTTC
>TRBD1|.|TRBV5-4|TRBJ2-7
CASSRQGGSYEQYF
TGTGCCAGCAGCCGACAGGGGGGGTCCTACGAGCAGTACTTC
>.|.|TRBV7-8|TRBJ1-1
CASSSEAVQGGEAFF
TGTGCCAGCAGCTCGGAAGCAGTACAGGGTGGTGAAGCTTTCTTT
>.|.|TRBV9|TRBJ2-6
CASSPGDVGANVLTF
TGTGCCAGCAGCCCCGGGGATGTGGGGGCCAACGTCCTGACTTTC
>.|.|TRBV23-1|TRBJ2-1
CASSQSNLGLDSYNEQFF
TGCGCCAGCAGTCAATCGAACCTAGGGCTGGACAGCTACAATGAGCAGTTCTTC
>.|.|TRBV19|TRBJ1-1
CASSEGEMVEAFF
TGTGCCAGTAGTGAGGGGGAAATGGTTGAAGCTTTCTTT
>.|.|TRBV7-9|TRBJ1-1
CASSFTQTSTEAFF
TGTGCCAGCAGCTTTACCCAGACCTCAACTGAAGCTTTCTTT
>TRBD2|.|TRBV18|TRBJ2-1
CASSPSFSGSNEQFF
TGTGCCAGCTCACCGAGTTTTAGCGGGAGCAATGAGCAGTTCTTC
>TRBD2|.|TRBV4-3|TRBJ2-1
CASSQAVIAGVDNEQFF
TGCGCCAGCAGCCAAGCGGTCATAGCGGGAGTTGACAATGAGCAGTTCTTC
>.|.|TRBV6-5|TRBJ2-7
CASSYSHRDSYEQYF
TGTGCCAGCAGTTACTCCCATCGGGACTCCTACGAGCAGTACTTC
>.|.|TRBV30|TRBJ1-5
CAWSAMTSNQPQHF
TGTGCCTGGAGTGCAATGACAAGCAATCAGCCCCAGCATTTT
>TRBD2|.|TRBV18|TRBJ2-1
CASSRNGLAADNEQFF
TGTGCCAGCTCACGGAACGGACTAGCGGCCGACAATGAGCAGTTCTTC
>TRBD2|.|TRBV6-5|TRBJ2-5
CASSYTTSDQETQYF
TGTGCCAGCAGTTACACAACTAGCGACCAAGAGACCCAGTACTTC
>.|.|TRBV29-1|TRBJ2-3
CSVEGPGGTDTQYF
TGCAGCGTTGAGGGCCCCGGGGGCACAGATACGCAGTATTTT
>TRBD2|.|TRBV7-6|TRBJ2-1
CASSSRTSGRQSSYNEQFF
TGTGCCAGCAGCTCGAGGACTAGCGGGAGACAGAGCTCCTACAATGAGCAGTTCTTC
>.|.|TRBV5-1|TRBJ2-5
CASSLKYETQYF
TGCGCCAGCAGCTTGAAATATGAGACCCAGTACTTC
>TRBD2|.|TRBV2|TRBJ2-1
CASSELGLAGAEQFF
TGTGCCAGCAGTGAATTAGGCCTAGCGGGAGCTGAGCAGTTCTTC
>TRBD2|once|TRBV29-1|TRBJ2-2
CSVRLAGGVTGELFF
TGCAGCGTGCGACTAGCGGGAGGAGTCACCGGGGAGCTGTTTTTT
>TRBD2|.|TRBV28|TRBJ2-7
CATLTSAGYNEQYF
TGTGCCACCTTAACTTCAGCGGGATACAACGAGCAGTACTTC
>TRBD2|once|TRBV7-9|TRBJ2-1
CASSLAKTSDIYNEQFF
TGTGCCAGCAGCTTAGCGAAGACTAGCGACATCTACAATGAGCAGTTCTTC
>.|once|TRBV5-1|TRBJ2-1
CASSGFETVNNEQFF
TGCGCCAGCAGCGGATTTGAGACGGTAAACAATGAGCAGTTCTTC
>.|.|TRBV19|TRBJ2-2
CATTAGQVTGELFF
TGTGCCACTACAGCTGGGCAGGTCACCGGGGAGCTGTTTTTT
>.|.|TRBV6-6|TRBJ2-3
CASTAALRSTDTQYF
TGTGCCAGCACCGCTGCCCTTAGGAGCACAGATACGCAGTATTTT
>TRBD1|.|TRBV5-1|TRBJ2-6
CASSSGTARPGANVLTF
TGCGCCAGCAGCTCCGGGACAGCGCGACCTGGGGCCAACGTCCTGACTTTC
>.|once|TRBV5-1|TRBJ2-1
CASKVGRTNSYNEQFF
TGCGCCAGCAAGGTAGGACGGACAAACTCCTACAATGAGCAGTTCTTC
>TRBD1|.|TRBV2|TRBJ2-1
CASSAQGEGYNEQFF
TGTGCCAGCAGTGCGCAGGGGGAAGGGTACAATGAGCAGTTCTTC